This is a list of T cell receptor beta chains from one sample in a study of blood T cell repertoires in COVID-19. Libraries were prepared by immunoSEQ multiplex PCR; TCRdb keeps only in-frame clonotypes and omits some of them. The sample consists of about 220,000 clones, approximately 83% of them appearing once. Sequencing input: PBMCs or T cells enriched from blood (not recorded which). The receptors shown here come from a woman between 45 and 65 years old who had been exposed to COVID-19. CDR3s include the opening cysteine and the closing phenylalanine or tryptophan. The D gene is left open where the match is weak. Clone size, where shown, is once, few, many, or a class for clones that have expanded.

D,J,V,size,CDR3,DNA
NA,TRBJ2-4,TRBV4-1,NA,CASSHQPGRGEDIQYF,TGCGCCAGCAGCCACCAACCGGGACGAGGGGAGGACATTCAGTACTTC
TRBD1,TRBJ2-7,TRBV10-3,NA,CAISRDRDHEQYF,TGTGCCATCAGCCGGGACAGGGACCACGAGCAGTACTTC
NA,TRBJ1-2,TRBV29-1,NA,CSEGEGYTF,TGCAGCGAAGGAGAAGGCTACACCTTC
TRBD1,TRBJ1-2,TRBV9,once,CASSVVTGEGYTF,TGTGCCAGCAGCGTCGTGACAGGGGAAGGCTACACCTTC
NA,TRBJ2-7,TRBV5-1,NA,CASTGGTGYSYEQYF,TGCGCCAGCACCGGTGGAACAGGGTACTCCTACGAGCAGTACTTC
NA,TRBJ1-1,TRBV5-1,NA,CASSSGGLANTEAFF,TGCGCCAGCAGCTCTGGGGGACTGGCGAACACTGAAGCTTTCTTT
TRBD1,TRBJ1-1,TRBV12-3/TRBV12-4,NA,CASSRRQGTEAFF,TGTGCCAGCAGCCGGAGACAGGGCACTGAAGCTTTCTTT
NA,TRBJ1-1,TRBV6-1,once,CASSEAPTGYMNTEAFF,TGTGCCAGCAGTGAAGCGCCCACAGGTTACATGAACACTGAAGCTTTCTTT
NA,TRBJ1-2,TRBV12-3/TRBV12-4,NA,CASLQRGGYTF,TGTGCCAGCCTCCAGCGGGGTGGCTACACCTTC
NA,TRBJ1-1,TRBV7-9,few,CASSPQTGYTEAFF,TGTGCCAGCAGCCCCCAAACAGGGTACACTGAAGCTTTCTTT
TRBD2,TRBJ2-7,TRBV2,NA,CASSDRGGSYEQYF,TGTGCCAGCAGTGATCGCGGGGGGTCCTACGAGCAGTACTTC
NA,TRBJ1-1,TRBV6-5,NA,CASRDRVSAEAFF,TGTGCCAGCAGGGACAGAGTTTCGGCTGAAGCTTTCTTT
NA,TRBJ1-4,TRBV7-3,NA,CASSAYRDRGFLNEKLFF,TGTGCCAGCAGCGCGTACAGGGATAGGGGTTTCCTTAATGAAAAACTGTTTTTT
TRBD1,TRBJ1-1,TRBV9,NA,CASSAQTGTEAFF,TGTGCCAGCAGCGCCCAGACAGGGACTGAAGCTTTCTTT
NA,TRBJ1-2,TRBV20-1,NA,CSALGDYGYTF,TGCAGTGCTCTCGGAGACTATGGCTACACCTTC
TRBD2,TRBJ2-7,TRBV7-8,NA,CASSWTSGVYEQYF,TGTGCCAGCAGCTGGACTAGCGGGGTCTACGAGCAGTACTTC
NA,TRBJ1-2,TRBV29-1,NA,CSVDLGAGGYTF,TGCAGCGTTGATTTAGGGGCAGGGGGCTACACCTTC
NA,TRBJ1-1,TRBV18,NA,CASSPVEASTEAFF,TGTGCCAGCTCACCTGTCGAGGCTAGCACTGAAGCTTTCTTT
NA,TRBJ1-1,TRBV6-1,once,CASSDFSQGNTEAFF,TGTGCCAGCAGTGATTTCAGCCAGGGGAACACTGAAGCTTTCTTT
NA,TRBJ1-1,TRBV28,NA,CASVMNTEAFF,TGTGCCAGTGTTATGAACACTGAAGCTTTCTTT
TRBD1,TRBJ1-2,TRBV9,NA,CASSAIQGEGYTF,TGTGCCAGCAGCGCCATTCAGGGGGAAGGCTACACCTTC
TRBD1,TRBJ1-2,TRBV7-9,NA,CASSPPGDSEKTF,TGTGCCAGCAGCCCGCCCGGGGACAGTGAGAAGACCTTC
NA,TRBJ1-1,TRBV3-1/TRBV3-2,NA,CASSQNNGWEAFF,TGTGCCAGCAGCCAAAATAACGGGTGGGAAGCTTTCTTT
TRBD1,TRBJ1-2,TRBV5-4,NA,CASSSFGTGKINYGYTF,TGTGCCAGCAGCTCCTTCGGGACAGGGAAGATTAACTATGGCTACACCTTC
TRBD2,TRBJ2-7,TRBV27,NA,CASSLTAGGQYEQYF,TGTGCCAGCAGTTTAACAGCGGGGGGGCAGTACGAGCAGTACTTC
NA,TRBJ2-1,TRBV11-3,once,CASSRSRGALSYNEQFF,TGTGCCAGCAGCCGTAGCAGGGGAGCCCTCTCCTACAATGAGCAGTTCTTC
NA,TRBJ1-4,TRBV29-1,NA,CSVYLATNEKLFF,TGCAGCGTCTATCTAGCAACTAATGAAAAACTGTTTTTT
TRBD1,TRBJ2-7,TRBV2,few,CASRSGPGQGNYEQYF,TGTGCCAGCAGATCAGGCCCGGGACAGGGTAACTACGAGCAGTACTTC